The 13 T cell receptor beta chains below come from one sample, sequenced in a study of T cell responses to AZD1222 COVID-19 vaccine. TCRdb's table, derived via immunoSEQ multiplex PCR, lists solely in-frame clones and lacks some. The sample consists of roughly 140,000 clones, 90% of them appearing once. Sequenced material: peripheral blood, taken 28 days after the second AZD1222 dose. The origin of the receptors is an adult who received the AZD1222 COVID-19 vaccine.

The V and J genes are TRBV7-9 and TRBJ1-2; 7 bases are shared with TRBD1. From germline, CDR1 is SEHNR and CDR2 FQNEAQ (reference sequence). The CDR3 length is 12 residues. J lost 7 bases, V lost 10 bases, and 9 bases had no gene match. The CDR3 protein is CATQTGSSGYTF. The CDR3 DNA sequence: TGTGCCACCCAGACAGGGTCGAGTGGCTACACCTTC.

The gene calls are TRBV7-9 and TRBJ2-7; unclear D gene. The CDR3 consists of 12 residues. V gave up 0 bases and J gave up 6 bases, with 6 bases separating them. Germline assignment: CDR1 SEHNR and CDR2 FQNEAQ (reference sequence). The CDR3 sequence is CASSLAVTEQYF. The DNA for the CDR3 is TGTGCCAGCAGCTTAGCAGTCACCGAGCAGTACTTC.

This rearrangement joins TRBV29-1 to TRBJ1-1; D is possibly TRBD1 (5 bases). Germline CDR1 SQVTM, CDR2 ANQGSEA. V was shortened by 7 bases and J by 0 bases, with 15 bases between the two germline ends. The CDR3 has 14 residues. CDR3 residues: CSAIDSLMNTEAFF. In DNA, the CDR3 is TGCAGCGCCATCGACAGCCTCATGAACACTGAAGCTTTCTTT.

This rearrangement joins TRBV6-5 to TRBJ1-2; TRBD1 agrees at 9 bases. Germline CDR1 MNHEY, CDR2 SVGAGI. This CDR3 comprises 14 residues. V trimming: 6 bases; J trimming: 2 bases; junction bases outside the gene matches: 4. CDR3 loop: CASRYRGLNYGYTF. The CDR3 DNA follows: TGTGCCAGCAGATACAGGGGGCTGAACTATGGCTACACCTTC.

This clone was recorded only once. The genes are TRBV27 and TRBJ1-2, with 7 bases lining up with TRBD1. The trim removed 5 bases at V and 5 bases at J, leaving 5 bases unmatched. The CDR3 is 13 amino acids. CDR1 and CDR2 (germline): MNHEY, SMNVEV (reference sequence). The CDR3 sequence is CASSTTGWYGYTF. In DNA form, the CDR3 reads TGTGCCAGCAGTACGACAGGGTGGTATGGCTACACCTTC.

This clone was observed at least ten times. This chain joins TRBV25-1 and TRBJ2-2; 11 bases are a match to TRBD2. Per germline, CDR1 MGHDK and CDR2 SYGVNS. The CDR3 contains 15 residues. J gave up 4 bases and V 5 bases, and 3 bases lay outside the gene matches. The CDR3 sequence is CASSTGTSGTGELFF. As DNA, the CDR3 is TGTGCCAGCAGTACGGGGACTAGCGGCACCGGGGAGCTGTTTTTT.

The rearrangement uses TRBV30 and TRBJ2-1; D is unresolved. The CDR3 runs 16 residues. Deletions cut 4 bases from V and 5 bases from J, with 21 bases between. From germline, CDR1 is GTSNPN and CDR2 SVGIG (reference sequence). In DNA, the CDR3 is TGTGCCTGGACCCTGTGGGGTTCGCCTGTCCACAATGAGCAGTTCTTC. Translated: CAWTLWGSPVHNEQFF.

The CDR3 loop reads CASSLRGQSYPTQYF. CDR3 nucleotides: TGTGCCAGCAGCTTAAGGGGACAGTCTTACCCGACCCAGTACTTC. V and J are TRBV11-2 and TRBJ2-5; 7 bases match TRBD1. CDR1 is SGHAT and CDR2 is FQNNGV in the germline V gene. The length of the CDR3 is 15 residues. J was trimmed by 7 bases and V by 2 bases; bases with no gene match: 10.

The chain has TRBV14 and TRBJ2-1; no clear D. Looked up from germline, CDR1 is SGHDN and CDR2 is FVKESK. Trimming stripped 0 bases from V and 7 bases from J, with 7 bases between. The CDR3 is 13 amino acids. The CDR3 DNA follows: TGTGCCAGCAGCCAAGACTGGAGAAATGAGCAGTTCTTC. Protein sequence: CASSQDWRNEQFF.

V usage is TRBV7-3 and J usage is TRBJ2-6; D gene uncertain. The CDR3 extends over 15 amino acids. The ends were cut back, 2 bases at V and 0 bases at J, with 5 bases in the middle. Germline loops: CDR1 SGHTA, CDR2 FQGTGA. The CDR3 DNA is TGTGCCAGCAGCTTACTAGGCTCTGGGGCCAACGTCCTGACTTTC. This gives the protein CASSLLGSGANVLTF. The full variable domain, completed using reference TRBV7-3 and TRBJ2-6, is GAGVSQTPSNKVTEKGKYVELRCDPISGHTALYWYRQSLGQGPEFLIYFQGTGAADDSGLPNDRFFAVRPEGSVSTLKIQRTERGDSAVYLCASSLLGSGANVLTFGAGSRLTVL.

The V and J genes are TRBV5-8 and TRBJ1-2; 10 bases map to TRBD1. The CDR3 totals 14 residues. Germline loops: CDR1 SGHTS, CDR2 YDEGEE. The V gene end was trimmed by 5 bases and the J gene end by 8 bases; junction bases not matched to a gene: 9. This CDR3 reads CASRLGQGIEGYTF. The CDR3 nucleotides read TGTGCCAGCAGGCTGGGACAGGGGATTGAAGGCTACACCTTC.

This chain connects TRBV6-1 to TRBJ2-7; 10 bases are shared with TRBD1. The CDR3 contains 12 residues. V lost 3 bases to trimming and J lost 11 bases; unmatched junction nucleotides: 4. Germline CDR1 reads MNHNS; CDR2 reads SASEGT. The CDR3 region has the DNA TGTGCCAGCAGTGAGGACAGGGGGAAAAAGTACTTC. It encodes CASSEDRGKKYF.

This sequence joins TRBV15 and TRBJ1-1; the D is unclear. Germline V gives CDR1 LNHNV, CDR2 YYDKDF (reference sequence). The CDR3 is 13 residues long. The V gene lost 4 bases and the J gene lost 6 bases, with 12 bases spanning the gap. The CDR3 protein is CATSNSAIAEAFF. The DNA of the CDR3 is TGTGCCACCAGCAACAGCGCGATAGCTGAAGCTTTCTTT.